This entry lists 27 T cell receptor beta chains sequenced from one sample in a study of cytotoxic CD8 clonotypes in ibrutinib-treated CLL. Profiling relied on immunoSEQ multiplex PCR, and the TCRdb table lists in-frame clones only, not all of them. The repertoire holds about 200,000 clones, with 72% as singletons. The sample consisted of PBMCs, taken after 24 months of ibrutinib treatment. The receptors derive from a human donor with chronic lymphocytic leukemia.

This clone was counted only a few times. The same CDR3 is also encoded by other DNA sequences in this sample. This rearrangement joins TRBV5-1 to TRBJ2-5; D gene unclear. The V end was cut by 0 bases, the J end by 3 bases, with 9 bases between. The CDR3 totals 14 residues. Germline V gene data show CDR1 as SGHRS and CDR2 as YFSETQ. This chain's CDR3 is CASSLGDREETQYF. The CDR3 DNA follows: TGCGCCAGCAGCTTGGGTGATCGGGAAGAGACCCAGTACTTC.

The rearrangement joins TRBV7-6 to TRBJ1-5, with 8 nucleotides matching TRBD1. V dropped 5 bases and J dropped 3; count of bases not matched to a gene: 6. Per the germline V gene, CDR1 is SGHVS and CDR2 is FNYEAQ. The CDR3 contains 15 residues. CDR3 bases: TGTGCCAGCAGCCAAGGACAGGGCCTCAATCAGCCCCAGCATTTT. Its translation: CASSQGQGLNQPQHF.

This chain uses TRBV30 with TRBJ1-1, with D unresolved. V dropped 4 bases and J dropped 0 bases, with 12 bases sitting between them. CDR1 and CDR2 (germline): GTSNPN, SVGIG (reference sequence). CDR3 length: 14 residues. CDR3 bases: TGTGCCTGGAATGGGTTGAGGCTGAACACTGAAGCTTTCTTT. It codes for CAWNGLRLNTEAFF.

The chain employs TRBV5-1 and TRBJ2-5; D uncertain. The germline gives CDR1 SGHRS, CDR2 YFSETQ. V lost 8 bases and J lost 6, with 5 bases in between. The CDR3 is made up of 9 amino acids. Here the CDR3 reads CASTKTQYF. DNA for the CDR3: TGCGCCAGTACAAAGACCCAGTACTTC.

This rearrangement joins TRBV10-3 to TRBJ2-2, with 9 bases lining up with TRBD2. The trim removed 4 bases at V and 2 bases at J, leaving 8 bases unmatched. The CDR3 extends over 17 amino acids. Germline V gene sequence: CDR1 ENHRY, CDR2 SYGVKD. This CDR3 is CAISGGSLAGNTGELFF. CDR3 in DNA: TGTGCCATCAGTGGGGGATCCCTAGCGGGAAACACCGGGGAGCTGTTTTTT.

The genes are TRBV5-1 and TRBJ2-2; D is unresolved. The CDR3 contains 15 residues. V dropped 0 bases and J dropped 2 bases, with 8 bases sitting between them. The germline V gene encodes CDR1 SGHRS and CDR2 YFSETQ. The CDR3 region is CASSLGGFNTGELFF. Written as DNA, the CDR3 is TGCGCCAGCAGCTTGGGAGGTTTTAACACCGGGGAGCTGTTTTTT.

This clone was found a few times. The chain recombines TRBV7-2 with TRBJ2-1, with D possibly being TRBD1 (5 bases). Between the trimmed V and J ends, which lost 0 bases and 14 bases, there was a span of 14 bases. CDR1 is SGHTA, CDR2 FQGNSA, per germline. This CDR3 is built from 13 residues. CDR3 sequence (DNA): TGTGCCAGCAGCTTAGCAGGGGCTCGATGGGAGTTCTTC. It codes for CASSLAGARWEFF.

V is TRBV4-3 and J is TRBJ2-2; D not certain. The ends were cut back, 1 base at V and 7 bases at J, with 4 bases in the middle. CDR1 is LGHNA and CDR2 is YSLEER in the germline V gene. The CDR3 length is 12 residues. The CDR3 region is CASSQASGELFF. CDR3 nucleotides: TGCGCCAGCAGCCAAGCCAGCGGGGAGCTGTTTTTT.

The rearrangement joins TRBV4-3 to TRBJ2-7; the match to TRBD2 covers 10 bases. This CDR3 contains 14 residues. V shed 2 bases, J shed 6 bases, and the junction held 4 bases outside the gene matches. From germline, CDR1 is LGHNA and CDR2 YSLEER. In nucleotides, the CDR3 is TGCGCCAGCAGCCAACTAGCGGGAGAGTTCGAGCAGTACTTC. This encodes CASSQLAGEFEQYF.

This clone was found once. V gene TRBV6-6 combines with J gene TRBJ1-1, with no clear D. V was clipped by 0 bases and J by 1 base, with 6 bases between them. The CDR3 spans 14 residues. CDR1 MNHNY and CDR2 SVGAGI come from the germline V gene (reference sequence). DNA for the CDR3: TGTGCCAGCAGTTACTCGGAGGGGAACACTGAAGCTTTCTTT. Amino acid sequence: CASSYSEGNTEAFF.

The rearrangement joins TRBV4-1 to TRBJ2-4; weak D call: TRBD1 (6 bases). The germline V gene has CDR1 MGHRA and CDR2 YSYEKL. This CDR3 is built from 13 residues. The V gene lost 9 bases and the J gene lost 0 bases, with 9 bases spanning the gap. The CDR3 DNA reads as TGCGCCAGAGGACAGCTAGCCAAAAACATTCAGTACTTC. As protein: CARGQLAKNIQYF.

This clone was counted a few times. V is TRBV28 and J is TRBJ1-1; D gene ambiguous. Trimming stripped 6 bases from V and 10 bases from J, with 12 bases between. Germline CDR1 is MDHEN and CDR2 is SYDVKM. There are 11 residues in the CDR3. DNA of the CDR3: TGTGCCAGCAGACTCGGAGGAGTAGCTTTCTTT. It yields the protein CASRLGGVAFF.

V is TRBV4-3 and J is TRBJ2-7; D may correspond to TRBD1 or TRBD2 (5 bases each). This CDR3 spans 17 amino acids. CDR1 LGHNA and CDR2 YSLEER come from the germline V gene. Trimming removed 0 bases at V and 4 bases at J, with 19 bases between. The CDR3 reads CASSQEGPPGRGYEQYF. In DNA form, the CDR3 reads TGCGCCAGCAGCCAAGAAGGGCCGCCGGGGCGAGGATACGAGCAGTACTTC.

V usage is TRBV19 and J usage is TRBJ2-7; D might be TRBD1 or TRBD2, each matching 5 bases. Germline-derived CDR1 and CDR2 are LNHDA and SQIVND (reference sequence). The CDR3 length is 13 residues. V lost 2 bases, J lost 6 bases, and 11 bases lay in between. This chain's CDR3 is CASSISGRIEQYF. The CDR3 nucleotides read TGTGCCAGTAGTATATCGGGACGGATCGAGCAGTACTTC.

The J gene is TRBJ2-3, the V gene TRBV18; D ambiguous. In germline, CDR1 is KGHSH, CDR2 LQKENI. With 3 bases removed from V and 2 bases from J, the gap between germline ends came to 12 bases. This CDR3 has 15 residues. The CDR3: CASSPPRLATDTQYF. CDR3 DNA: TGTGCCAGCTCACCTCCAAGACTTGCCACAGATACGCAGTATTTT. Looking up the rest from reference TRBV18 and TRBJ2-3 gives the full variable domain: NAGVMQNPRHLVRRRGQEARLRCSPMKGHSHVYWYRQLPEEGLKFMVYLQKENIIDESGMPKERFSAEFPKEGPSILRIQQVVRGDSAAYFCASSPPRLATDTQYFGPGTRLTVL.

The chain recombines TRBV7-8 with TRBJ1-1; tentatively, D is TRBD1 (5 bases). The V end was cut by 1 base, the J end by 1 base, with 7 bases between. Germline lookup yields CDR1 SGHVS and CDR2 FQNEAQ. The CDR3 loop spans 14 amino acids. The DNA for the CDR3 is TGTGCCAGCAGCTTAGGGACAACGAACACTGAAGCTTTCTTT. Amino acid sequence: CASSLGTTNTEAFF.

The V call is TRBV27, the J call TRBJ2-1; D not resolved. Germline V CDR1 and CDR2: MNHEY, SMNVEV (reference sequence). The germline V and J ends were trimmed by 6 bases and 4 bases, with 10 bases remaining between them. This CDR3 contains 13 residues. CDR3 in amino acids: CASRKFQYNEQFF. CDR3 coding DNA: TGTGCCAGCAGGAAGTTTCAATACAATGAGCAGTTCTTC.

The CDR3 sequence is CATSRDWAGSDEQYF. CDR3 DNA sequence: TGTGCCACCAGCAGAGATTGGGCAGGGTCAGACGAGCAGTACTTC. The J gene is TRBJ2-7, the V gene TRBV15, with D perhaps TRBD1 (5 bases). Looked up from germline, CDR1 is LNHNV and CDR2 is YYDKDF (reference sequence). This CDR3 is built from 15 residues. V was trimmed by 0 bases and J by 5 bases, leaving 14 bases between them.

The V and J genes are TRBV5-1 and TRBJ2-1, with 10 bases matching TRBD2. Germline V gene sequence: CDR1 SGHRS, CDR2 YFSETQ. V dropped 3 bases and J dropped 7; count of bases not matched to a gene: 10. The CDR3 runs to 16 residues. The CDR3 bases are TGCGCCAGCAGCTCTCAAAGCGGGAGGGCCGGTAATGAGCAGTTCTTC. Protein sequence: CASSSQSGRAGNEQFF. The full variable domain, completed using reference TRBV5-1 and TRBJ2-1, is KAGVTQTPRYLIKTRGQQVTLSCSPISGHRSVSWYQQTPGQGLQFLFEYFSETQRNKGNFPGRFSGRQFSNSRSEMNVSTLELGDSALYLCASSSQSGRAGNEQFFGPGTRLTVL.

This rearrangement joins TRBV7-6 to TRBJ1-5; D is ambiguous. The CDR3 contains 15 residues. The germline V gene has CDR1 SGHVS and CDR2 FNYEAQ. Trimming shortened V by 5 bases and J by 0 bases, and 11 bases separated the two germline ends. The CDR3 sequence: CASSPELHSNQPQHF. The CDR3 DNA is TGTGCCAGCAGCCCGGAACTCCATAGCAATCAGCCCCAGCATTTT.

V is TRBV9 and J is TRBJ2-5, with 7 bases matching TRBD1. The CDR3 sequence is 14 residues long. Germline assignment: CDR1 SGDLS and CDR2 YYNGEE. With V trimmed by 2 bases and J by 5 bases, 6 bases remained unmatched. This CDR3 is CASSVTGARETQYF. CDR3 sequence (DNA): TGTGCCAGCAGCGTCACAGGGGCTCGGGAGACCCAGTACTTC.

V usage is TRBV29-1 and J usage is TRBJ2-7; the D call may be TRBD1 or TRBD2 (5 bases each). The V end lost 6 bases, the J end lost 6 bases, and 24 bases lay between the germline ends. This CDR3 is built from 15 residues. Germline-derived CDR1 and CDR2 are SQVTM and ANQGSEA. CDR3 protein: CSVILPGPRYGEQYF. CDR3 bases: TGCAGCGTGATCCTCCCGGGACCAAGATACGGCGAGCAGTACTTC.

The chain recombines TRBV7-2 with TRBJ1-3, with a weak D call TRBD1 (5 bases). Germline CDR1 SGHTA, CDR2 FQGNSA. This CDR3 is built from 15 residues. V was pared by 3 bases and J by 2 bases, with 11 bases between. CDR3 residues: CASSFEGVTGNTIYF. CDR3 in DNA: TGTGCCAGCAGCTTCGAAGGGGTAACTGGAAACACCATATATTTT. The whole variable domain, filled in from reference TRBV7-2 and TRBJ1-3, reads GAGVSQSPSNKVTEKGKDVELRCDPISGHTALYWYRQSLGQGLEFLIYFQGNSAPDKSGLPSDRFSAERTGGSVSTLTIQRTQQEDSAVYLCASSFEGVTGNTIYFGEGSWLTVV.

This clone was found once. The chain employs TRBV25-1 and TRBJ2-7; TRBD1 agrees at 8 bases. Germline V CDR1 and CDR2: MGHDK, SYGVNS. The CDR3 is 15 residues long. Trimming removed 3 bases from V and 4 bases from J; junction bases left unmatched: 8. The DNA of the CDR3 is TGTGCCAGCAGTGATTCTCGGGACAGGAGGTACGAGCAGTACTTC. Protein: CASSDSRDRRYEQYF.

The CDR3 loop is CASSQIPTGVYTF. CDR3 in DNA: TGCGCCAGCAGCCAAATTCCCACAGGGGTCTACACCTTC. The rearrangement links TRBV4-3 to TRBJ1-2, with 7 nucleotides matching TRBD1. V lost 2 bases to trimming and J lost 10 bases; unmatched junction nucleotides: 7. The CDR3 runs 13 residues. The V gene's germline CDR1 is LGHNA and CDR2 YSLEER.

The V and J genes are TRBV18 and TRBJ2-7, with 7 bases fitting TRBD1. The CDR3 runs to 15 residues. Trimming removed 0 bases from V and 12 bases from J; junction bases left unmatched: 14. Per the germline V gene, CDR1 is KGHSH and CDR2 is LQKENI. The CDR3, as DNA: TGTGCCAGCTCACCACCGGGACAGTTGTTTGTAAGTCCGTACTTC. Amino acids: CASSPPGQLFVSPYF.

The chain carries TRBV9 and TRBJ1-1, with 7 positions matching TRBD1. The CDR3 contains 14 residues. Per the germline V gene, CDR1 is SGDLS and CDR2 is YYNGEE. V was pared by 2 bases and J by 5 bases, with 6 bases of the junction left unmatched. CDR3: CASSVSLQGTEAFF. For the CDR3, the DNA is TGTGCCAGCAGCGTCTCGTTACAGGGGACTGAAGCTTTCTTT. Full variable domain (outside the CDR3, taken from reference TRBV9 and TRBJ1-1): DSGVTQTPKHLITATGQRVTLRCSPRSGDLSVYWYQQSLDQGLQFLIQYYNGEERAKGNILERFSAQQFPDLHSELNLSSLELGDSALYFCASSVSLQGTEAFFGQGTRLTVV.